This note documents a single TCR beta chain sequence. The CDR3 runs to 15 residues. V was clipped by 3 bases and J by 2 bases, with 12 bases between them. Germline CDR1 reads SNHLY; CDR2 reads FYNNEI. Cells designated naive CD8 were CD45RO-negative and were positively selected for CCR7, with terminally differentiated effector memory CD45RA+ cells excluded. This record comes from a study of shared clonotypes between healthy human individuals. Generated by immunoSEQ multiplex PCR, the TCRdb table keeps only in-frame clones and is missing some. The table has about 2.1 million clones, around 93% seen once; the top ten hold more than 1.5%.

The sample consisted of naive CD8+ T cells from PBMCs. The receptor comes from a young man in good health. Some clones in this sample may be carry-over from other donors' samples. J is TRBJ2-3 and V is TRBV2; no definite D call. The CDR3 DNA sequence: TGTGCCAGCAGTGACGGCAGCTACTACACAGATACGCAGTATTTT. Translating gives CASSDGSYYTDTQYF.